Listed below are T cell receptor beta chains from one sample, sequenced in a study of T cell clones after liver transplantation. Assay used: immunoSEQ multiplex PCR; TCRdb lists only in-frame clones, some missing. The sample lists about 75,000 clones, about 85% occurring once. The sample in question was CD4+ T cells from blood, obtained around 50 months after liver transplant. The receptors were gathered from a human patient who received a liver transplant. Some T cells may have come from the graft donor. Each CDR3 is given with its conserved first and last residue. D genes are given only for firm matches. Not all rows give a size; the values are once, few, many and, for expanded clones, a class.

j_call clone_size d_call v_call cdr3_aa cdr3_nt
TRBJ1-2 few TRBD1 TRBV7-3 CASSLDRHYGYTF TGTGCCAGCAGCTTGGACAGGCACTATGGCTACACCTTC
TRBJ2-1 few - TRBV5-1 CASSETFRAAHEQFF TGCGCCAGCAGCGAGACCTTTAGGGCAGCCCATGAGCAGTTCTTC
TRBJ2-1 - - TRBV5-4 CASSRQDHNEQFF TGTGCCAGCAGTCGACAGGACCACAATGAGCAGTTCTTC
TRBJ2-3 - - TRBV19 CASRPLGGRRTDTQYF TGTGCCAGTAGGCCCCTTGGGGGCAGACGCACAGATACGCAGTATTTT
TRBJ2-3 - TRBD2 TRBV7-6 CASSSTSGVGDTQYF TGTGCCAGCAGCTCGACTAGCGGGGTAGGGGATACGCAGTATTTT
TRBJ1-4 once TRBD1 TRBV5-1 CASSLLGTGTNEKLFF TGCGCCAGCAGCTTGCTCGGGACAGGGACTAATGAAAAACTGTTTTTT
TRBJ2-1 - - TRBV7-3 CASSLNSYNEQFF TGTGCCAGCAGCTTAAATTCGTACAATGAGCAGTTCTTC
TRBJ1-4 - - TRBV6-1 CAAAPTNEKLFF TGTGCCGCGGCCCCAACTAATGAAAAACTGTTTTTT
TRBJ2-3 - TRBD2 TRBV5-6 CASGGLASSGGTDTQYF TGTGCCAGCGGAGGACTAGCGTCATCTGGGGGCACAGATACGCAGTATTTT
TRBJ2-7 - TRBD2 TRBV7-2 CASSQSGVSGGSYEQYF TGTGCCAGCAGCCAATCGGGGGTTAGCGGGGGCTCCTACGAGCAGTACTTC
TRBJ1-6 few - TRBV6-5 CASKAGPNNSPLHF TGTGCCAGCAAGGCGGGACCGAATAATTCACCCCTCCACTTT
TRBJ1-1 - - TRBV28 CASSLPRPRGDTEAFF TGTGCCAGCAGTTTACCAAGACCCCGTGGAGACACTGAAGCTTTCTTT
TRBJ2-3 - TRBD2 TRBV7-9 CASSSLAGAGGEDTQYF TGTGCCAGCAGCTCTTTGGCTGGGGCGGGAGGGGAGGATACGCAGTATTTT
TRBJ1-5 - - TRBV11-2 CASSYNAGNQPQHF TGTGCCAGCAGCTATAATGCAGGGAATCAGCCCCAGCATTTT
TRBJ1-3 - TRBD1 TRBV6-6 CASSYGQGGNTIYF TGTGCCAGCAGTTACGGACAGGGAGGGAACACCATATATTTT
TRBJ1-5 - TRBD1 TRBV7-9 CASSADRAGQPQHF TGTGCCAGCAGCGCAGACAGGGCTGGACAGCCCCAGCATTTT
TRBJ2-3 - TRBD1 TRBV7-3 CASSLTQGADTQYF TGTGCCAGCAGCTTAACCCAGGGGGCAGATACGCAGTATTTT
TRBJ2-5 - - TRBV7-9 CASSEDKETQYF TGTGCCAGCAGCGAGGACAAAGAGACCCAGTACTTC
TRBJ2-1 - TRBD2 TRBV5-1 CASSLGLAGGQFKFF TGCGCCAGCAGCCTCGGACTAGCGGGAGGGCAGTTTAAGTTCTTC
TRBJ1-4 - - TRBV6-1 CASSDYPRDGEKLFF TGTGCCAGCAGTGATTACCCCAGGGACGGGGAAAAACTGTTTTTT
TRBJ2-7 - - TRBV14 CASSQRLQSYEQYF TGTGCCAGCAGCCAACGCTTACAATCCTACGAGCAGTACTTC
TRBJ1-4 - TRBD1 TRBV5-6 CASTLRGQGREKLFF TGTGCCAGCACCCTAAGGGGGCAGGGCCGGGAAAAACTGTTTTTT
TRBJ2-3 - TRBD2 TRBV29-1 CSASGTSGSTDTQYF TGCAGCGCCAGCGGGACTAGCGGGAGCACAGATACGCAGTATTTT
TRBJ2-6 few - TRBV2 CASSTLANVLTF TGTGCCAGCTCAACGTTAGCCAACGTCCTGACTTTC
TRBJ1-2 - - TRBV21-1 CAHTWEGTFNGYTF TGTGCCCACACATGGGAAGGGACATTTAATGGCTACACCTTC
TRBJ2-4 - TRBD1 TRBV28 CASSTTVGQGTIQYF TGTGCCAGCAGCACCACGGTGGGACAGGGGACCATTCAGTACTTC
TRBJ2-1 - TRBD2 TRBV7-2 CASSLAGGPDEQFF TGTGCCAGCAGTCTAGCGGGGGGGCCAGATGAGCAGTTCTTC
TRBJ1-6 - - TRBV7-2 CASSLRQPSPLHF TGTGCCAGCAGCTTGCGACAACCTTCACCCCTCCACTTT
TRBJ2-7 - - TRBV2 CASSVVESYEQYF TGTGCCAGCAGTGTAGTGGAATCCTACGAGCAGTACTTC
TRBJ2-3 - TRBD2 TRBV11-2 CASSLAGLADTQYF TGTGCCAGCAGCTTAGCAGGACTAGCAGATACGCAGTATTTT
TRBJ1-1 few - TRBV19 CASSRELRRTEAFF TGTGCCAGTAGTCGGGAACTCCGGAGGACTGAAGCTTTCTTT
TRBJ2-6 - - TRBV9 CASSVGAGRSGANVLTF TGTGCCAGCAGCGTTGGGGCAGGGAGGTCTGGGGCCAACGTCCTGACTTTC
TRBJ2-3 - - TRBV5-1 CASSLGGSPGATDTQYF TGCGCCAGCAGCTTGGGGGGTAGCCCTGGCGCCACAGATACGCAGTATTTT
TRBJ2-5 - - TRBV18 CASSPKRGGQETQYF TGTGCCAGCTCACCAAAGCGTGGGGGCCAAGAGACCCAGTACTTC
TRBJ1-2 - - TRBV19 CASSIIPPYGYTF TGTGCCAGTAGTATAATCCCACCCTATGGCTACACCTTC
TRBJ2-1 - TRBD2 TRBV19 CASSLQAGGTFEQFF TGTGCCAGTAGTCTCCAAGCGGGGGGGACGTTTGAGCAGTTCTTC
TRBJ2-4 - - TRBV6-1 CASSRIRDIQYF TGTGCCAGCAGTCGTATTCGGGACATTCAGTACTTC
TRBJ2-7 once TRBD2 TRBV5-6 CASSLTSGSREQYF TGTGCCAGCAGCTTGACTAGCGGGAGTAGGGAGCAGTACTTC